Below are 32 T cell receptor beta chains sequenced from a single sample in a study of blood T cell repertoires in COVID-19. This table comes from immunoSEQ multiplex PCR, and its TCRdb copy is limited to in-frame clones, with some not included. Of some 200,000 clones in the sample, roughly nine tenths were seen once. What was sequenced was peripheral blood. These receptors were taken from a woman between 18 and 29 years old who had recovered from COVID-19.

The gene calls are TRBV7-9 and TRBJ2-1; TRBD2 agrees at 8 bases. Germline V CDR1 and CDR2: SEHNR, FQNEAQ (reference sequence). CDR3 length: 15 amino acids. V lost 2 bases to trimming and J lost 6 bases; unmatched junction nucleotides: 6. The CDR3 sequence is CASSLKLAVVNEQFF. CDR3 sequence (DNA): TGTGCCAGCAGCTTAAAACTAGCGGTAGTCAATGAGCAGTTCTTC.

On this clone itself: Other DNA sequences from this sample encode an identical CDR3 as well. The V gene is TRBV9, the J gene TRBJ2-7; 7 bases agree with TRBD2. The V segment lost 0 bases and the J segment 3 bases; nucleotides outside the gene matches: 3. Per the germline V gene, CDR1 is SGDLS and CDR2 is YYNGEE. The CDR3 runs to 14 residues. The CDR3 loop reads CASSVGLAGYEQYF. For the CDR3, the DNA is TGTGCCAGCAGCGTAGGTTTAGCGGGCTACGAGCAGTACTTC.

This clone was seen only a few times. V gene TRBV14 combines with J gene TRBJ1-3; D is possibly TRBD1 (5 bases). The germline V gene has CDR1 SGHDN and CDR2 FVKESK. Trimming pared 5 bases from V and 3 bases from J, leaving 14 bases between. The length of the CDR3 is 15 residues. CDR3 protein: CASSEIGAYGNTIYF. The CDR3, as DNA: TGTGCCAGCAGCGAAATAGGGGCCTATGGAAACACCATATATTTT.

This clone was seen only a few times. The chain uses TRBV27 and TRBJ2-4; D gene unclear. The CDR3 runs 13 residues. The germline CDR1 and CDR2 sequences are MNHEY and SMNVEV (reference sequence). V lost 2 bases to trimming and J lost 5 bases, with 7 bases between them. The CDR3 sequence is CASSLPGENIQYF. The CDR3 region has the DNA TGTGCCAGCAGTTTACCCGGTGAAAACATTCAGTACTTC.

The chain recombines TRBV10-1 with TRBJ2-7; TRBD1 aligns across 9 bases. CDR3 length: 14 amino acids. Germline V CDR1 and CDR2: WNHNN, SYGVQD (reference sequence). The CDR3 DNA is TGCGCTTTGGGGAGGGGGACAGGGTCATGCGAGCAGTACTTC. Its translation: CALGRGTGSCEQYF.

This chain uses TRBV7-2 with TRBJ2-2; 9 bases align to TRBD2. Germline V gives CDR1 SGHTA, CDR2 FQGNSA. Unmatched junction bases numbered 11, after V lost 4 bases and J lost 5 bases. This CDR3 region has 17 residues. DNA of the CDR3: TGTGCCAGCAGCTCATTCAACGGACTAGCGACGACCGGGGAGCTGTTTTTT. It specifies CASSSFNGLATTGELFF.

The genes are TRBV24-1 and TRBJ2-5; the D is unclear. The germline V gene encodes CDR1 KGHDR and CDR2 SFDVKD. V was pared by 4 bases and J by 4 bases, with 9 bases between. The CDR3 consists of 13 residues. CDR3 sequence: CATSEGGRETQYF. CDR3 in DNA: TGTGCCACCAGTGAAGGCGGTCGAGAGACCCAGTACTTC.

This chain connects TRBV4-2 to TRBJ2-1; the match to TRBD2 covers 12 bases. V trimming: 0 bases; J trimming: 12 bases; junction bases outside the gene matches: 9. This CDR3 has 16 residues. Germline V gene sequence: CDR1 LGHNA, CDR2 YNFKEQ. CDR3 bases: TGTGCCAGCAGCCAAGATTTGGGGACTAGCGGGCGGACGCAGTTCTTC. Amino acid sequence: CASSQDLGTSGRTQFF.

This clone occurred once. The chain has TRBV5-1 and TRBJ2-7; 8 bases align to TRBD1. Germline lookup yields CDR1 SGHRS and CDR2 YFSETQ. J was trimmed by 3 bases and V by 4 bases; bases with no gene match: 9. CDR3 size: 15 residues. The CDR3 protein is CASSHFRTGNYEQYF. The CDR3, as DNA: TGCGCCAGCAGCCATTTCCGGACAGGGAACTACGAGCAGTACTTC.

The chain is built from TRBV15 and TRBJ2-7, with 16 bases that match TRBD2. With V trimmed by 0 bases and J by 2 bases, 13 bases remained unmatched. The germline V gene has CDR1 LNHNV and CDR2 YYDKDF (reference sequence). CDR3 length: 21 amino acids. DNA of the CDR3: TGTGCCACCAGCAGAGATGGCGGACCGGGGACTAGCGGGAGGGGTGCCTACGAGCAGTACTTC. It translates to CATSRDGGPGTSGRGAYEQYF.

This clone was seen a single time. This chain uses TRBV4-1 with TRBJ1-3, with 8 bases lining up with TRBD1. The CDR3 runs 14 residues. Germline V CDR1 and CDR2: MGHRA, YSYEKL. The V segment lost 1 base and the J segment 8 bases; nucleotides outside the gene matches: 4. Here the CDR3 reads CASSQGTGLDTIYF. The CDR3, as DNA: TGCGCCAGCAGCCAAGGGACAGGGTTGGACACCATATATTTT.

This chain connects TRBV28 to TRBJ1-2; TRBD1 is a possible D gene (5 bases). Trimming cost V 5 bases and J 7 bases, with 11 bases left between them. Per the germline V gene, CDR1 is MDHEN and CDR2 is SYDVKM. The CDR3 has 12 amino acids. The CDR3 bases are TGTGCCAGCAGTCCCCAGGGCTCTGGCTACACCTTC. It specifies CASSPQGSGYTF.

Only a few counts were recorded for this clone. The chain combines TRBV10-3 with TRBJ2-7; tentative D call: TRBD1 (5 bases). The CDR3 sequence is 12 residues long. The V end lost 6 bases, the J end lost 2 bases, and 8 bases lay between the germline ends. Germline CDR1 and CDR2: ENHRY and SYGVKD. CDR3 protein: CAIRSRAYEQYF. The CDR3 coding sequence is TGTGCCATCAGGAGCAGGGCCTACGAGCAGTACTTC.

CDR3 sequence reads: CASGLGLAGEGDTQYF. CDR3 DNA: TGTGCTAGTGGGCTCGGACTAGCGGGGGAGGGAGATACGCAGTATTTT. The rearrangement joins TRBV12-5 to TRBJ2-3, with 13 bases identical to TRBD2. V was pared by 6 bases and J by 5 bases, with 8 bases of the junction left unmatched. CDR3 length: 16 residues. Germline V gene lookup returns CDR1 LGHNT and CDR2 FRNRAP.

This CDR3 is CASSSGQGLPEAFF. DNA of the CDR3: TGTGCCAGCAGTTCCGGGCAGGGTTTGCCTGAAGCTTTCTTT. This chain links TRBV27 with TRBJ1-1; tentative D call: TRBD1 (5 bases). This CDR3 comprises 14 residues. The V end lost 4 bases, the J end lost 6 bases, and 15 bases lay between the germline ends. Looked up from germline, CDR1 is MNHEY and CDR2 is SMNVEV (reference sequence).

The chain joins TRBV3-1 (or the pseudogene TRBV3-2) to TRBJ2-3, with 13 bases aligning to TRBD2. Trimming removed 3 bases from V and 4 bases from J; junction bases left unmatched: 7. Germline lookup yields CDR1 LGHDT and CDR2 YNNKEL (reference sequence). The CDR3 runs 17 residues. CDR3 sequence reads: CASSHKGLAGVPDTQYF. The CDR3 nucleotides read TGTGCCAGCAGCCATAAAGGACTAGCGGGAGTCCCAGATACGCAGTATTTT.

This chain links TRBV4-1 with TRBJ2-7; 7 bases are shared with TRBD1. Germline V gene data show CDR1 as MGHRA and CDR2 as YSYEKL. This CDR3 has 15 residues. V dropped 4 bases and J dropped 2; count of bases not matched to a gene: 8. The CDR3 region has the DNA TGCGCCAGCAGCCCAGACAGGGATGGAGCCTACGAGCAGTACTTC. Protein product: CASSPDRDGAYEQYF.

CDR3 nucleotide sequence: TGTGCCAGTAGTATAGCCCTTACTAGCGCACAGTACTTC. Translation gives CASSIALTSAQYF. The rearrangement links TRBV19 to TRBJ2-7; 7 positions match TRBD2. There are 13 residues in the CDR3. Germline values: CDR1 LNHDA, CDR2 SQIVND (reference sequence). V gave up 1 base and J gave up 10 bases; unmatched junction bases: 7. Looking up the rest from reference TRBV19 and TRBJ2-7 gives the full variable domain: DGGITQSPKYLFRKEGQNVTLSCEQNLNHDAMYWYRQDPGQGLRLIYYSQIVNDFQKGDIAEGYSVSREKKESFPLTVTSAQKNPTAFYLCASSIALTSAQYFGPGTRLTVT.

The gene calls are TRBV7-2 and TRBJ2-5; 9 nucleotides agree with TRBD1. The germline gives CDR1 SGHTA, CDR2 FQGNSA. The CDR3 has 16 residues. Trimming at V came to 1 base and at J to 2 bases, leaving 5 bases not matched to a gene. Written as DNA, the CDR3 is TGTGCCAGCAGCTTAGGTCCCGGGACAGGGCAAGAGACCCAGTACTTC. Amino acids: CASSLGPGTGQETQYF.

The CDR3, as DNA: TGCGCCAGCAGCTCCTGGAGTGAGCAGTTCTTC. Its translation is CASSSWSEQFF. This chain connects TRBV5-1 to TRBJ2-1; D unclear. The CDR3 is 11 residues long. The V end was cut by 3 bases, the J end by 9 bases, with 7 bases between. Looked up from germline, CDR1 is SGHRS and CDR2 is YFSETQ.

The chain employs TRBV5-5 and TRBJ1-1; the D is unclear. The V gene's germline CDR1 is SGHKS and CDR2 YYEKEE (reference sequence). V was clipped by 0 bases and J by 5 bases, with 8 bases between them. The CDR3 is made up of 13 amino acids. The CDR3 DNA reads as TGTGCCAGCAGCTTGGGATCCGGGACTGAAGCTTTCTTT. It codes for CASSLGSGTEAFF.

The chain has TRBV25-1 and TRBJ2-7; 8 positions agree with TRBD1. CDR1 is MGHDK, CDR2 SYGVNS, per germline. The V gene end was trimmed by 8 bases and the J gene end by 1 base; junction bases not matched to a gene: 10. CDR3 length: 15 amino acids. Written as DNA, the CDR3 is TGTGCCAGCGGTTCGAGCAGGGGGCTATCCTACGAGCAGTACTTC. Its protein is CASGSSRGLSYEQYF.

The rearrangement links TRBV5-1 to TRBJ2-7, with D possibly TRBD1 on 5 matching bases. CDR1 SGHRS and CDR2 YFSETQ come from the germline V gene. This CDR3 is 15 amino acids long. Between the trimmed V and J ends, which lost 0 bases and 5 bases, there was a span of 15 bases. CDR3: CASSLVGALGDEQYF. The CDR3 DNA reads as TGCGCCAGCAGCTTGGTAGGGGCTCTAGGCGACGAGCAGTACTTC.

This chain connects TRBV4-1 to TRBJ1-2, with D possibly matching TRBD1 (5 bases). This CDR3 comprises 18 residues. Germline values: CDR1 MGHRA, CDR2 YSYEKL. The germline V and J ends were trimmed by 0 bases and 1 base, with 18 bases remaining between them. The CDR3 spells CASSQEAPMTANNYGYTF. The CDR3 region has the DNA TGCGCCAGCAGCCAAGAGGCCCCGATGACAGCAAATAACTATGGCTACACCTTC.

V and J are TRBV19 and TRBJ1-6; 10 bases fit TRBD1. This CDR3 contains 17 residues. Germline-derived CDR1 and CDR2 are LNHDA and SQIVND (reference sequence). Unmatched junction bases numbered 10, after V lost 5 bases and J lost 6 bases. The chain's CDR3 is CASSFLGQGGINSPLHF. CDR3 DNA sequence: TGTGCCAGTAGTTTTCTCGGACAGGGGGGGATTAATTCACCCCTCCACTTT.

The chain recombines TRBV19 with TRBJ2-7; 11 nucleotides match TRBD2. The length of the CDR3 is 19 residues. Losses at the gene ends were 0 bases for V and 2 bases for J; bases not matched to a gene: 12. Germline V gives CDR1 LNHDA, CDR2 SQIVND (reference sequence). This chain's CDR3 is CASSIDGLTTSGTTYEQYF. DNA of the CDR3: TGTGCCAGTAGTATAGATGGGTTGACGACTAGCGGGACAACCTACGAGCAGTACTTC.

The J gene is TRBJ1-4, the V gene TRBV7-9; maybe TRBD1 (6 bases). CDR3 length: 15 amino acids. Germline values: CDR1 SEHNR, CDR2 FQNEAQ (reference sequence). The V end was cut by 5 bases, the J end by 8 bases, with 18 bases between. The CDR3 DNA reads TGTGCCAGCAGCCCAACCGGGACAAGGGGGGAAAAACTGTTTTTT. This codes for CASSPTGTRGEKLFF.

This chain connects TRBV4-1 to TRBJ1-2, with D hard to call. CDR3 length: 15 amino acids. Germline CDR1 is MGHRA and CDR2 is YSYEKL. The V end lost 4 bases, the J end lost 4 bases, and 16 bases lay between the germline ends. CDR3 residues: CASSPNTEGIYGYTF. The CDR3 DNA follows: TGCGCCAGCAGCCCAAATACGGAGGGTATCTATGGCTACACCTTC.

The rearrangement uses TRBV7-3 and TRBJ1-6; 7 bases fit TRBD1. The CDR3 totals 13 residues. V was pared by 5 bases and J by 12 bases, with 7 bases of the junction left unmatched. Germline CDR1 SGHTA, CDR2 FQGTGA. The CDR3, as DNA: TGTGCCAGCAGCCTTGAACAGGGGAGACCCCTCCACTTT. It codes for CASSLEQGRPLHF.

The chain joins TRBV19 to TRBJ1-5, with TRBD1 identical over 7 bases. The CDR3 loop spans 15 amino acids. The trim removed 5 bases at V and 2 bases at J, leaving 6 bases unmatched. Germline loops: CDR1 LNHDA, CDR2 SQIVND (reference sequence). The CDR3 here is CASSAGTEGNQPQHF. As DNA, the CDR3 is TGTGCCAGTAGTGCCGGGACAGAGGGCAATCAGCCCCAGCATTTT.

The rearrangement uses TRBV7-2 and TRBJ1-1; D is uncertain. The germline V and J ends were trimmed by 5 bases and 0 bases, with 7 bases remaining between them. In germline, CDR1 is SGHTA, CDR2 FQGNSA. The CDR3 loop spans 13 amino acids. CDR3 residues: CASSVQMNTEAFF. In DNA, the CDR3 is TGTGCCAGCAGCGTCCAAATGAACACTGAAGCTTTCTTT.

The J gene is TRBJ2-2, the V gene TRBV9; D is unclear. V lost 0 bases and J lost 5, with 14 bases in between. CDR1 SGDLS and CDR2 YYNGEE come from the germline V gene. The CDR3 covers 16 residues. CDR3 amino acids: CASSVVYDPRTGELFF. The CDR3 DNA is TGTGCCAGCAGCGTAGTTTACGATCCTAGGACCGGGGAGCTGTTTTTT.